Below are 25 T cell receptor beta chains sequenced from a single sample in a study of PD-L1 blockade in urothelial cancer. Sequenced by immunoSEQ multiplex PCR; TCRdb stores in-frame clones only, minus some. The sample contains over 65,000 clones, about nine tenths of which appear only once. Time point reported: pretreatment peripheral blood. The source was PBMCs, collected around atezolizumab (anti-PD-L1) treatment. All receptors come from a man in his sixties or seventies with urothelial cancer.

By share, this clone ranks as medium-sized. This sequence joins TRBV2 and TRBJ1-2; D is perhaps TRBD1 (5 bases). The germline V gene encodes CDR1 SNHLY and CDR2 FYNNEI. This CDR3 spans 12 amino acids. V lost 4 bases and J 4 bases, leaving 7 bases between the germline ends. In DNA, the CDR3 is TGTGCCAGCAGTGGGCAGGGCTATGGCTACACCTTC. Protein sequence: CASSGQGYGYTF. The variable domain in full, with the rest retrieved from reference TRBV2 and TRBJ1-2, is EPEVTQTPSHQVTQMGQEVILRCVPISNHLYFYWYRQILGQKVEFLVSFYNNEISEKSEIFDDQFSVERPDGSNFTLKIRSTKLEDSAMYFCASSGQGYGYTFGSGTRLTVV.

The gene calls are TRBV7-9 and TRBJ2-1, with D tentatively TRBD1 (6 bases). V was pared by 5 bases and J by 1 base, with 21 bases between. Germline lookup yields CDR1 SEHNR and CDR2 FQNEAQ (reference sequence). This CDR3 has 18 amino acids. CDR3 region: CASSDPRTAQTSYNEQFF. CDR3 DNA: TGTGCCAGCAGCGATCCCCGGACAGCTCAGACTTCCTACAATGAGCAGTTCTTC. Looking up the rest from reference TRBV7-9 and TRBJ2-1 gives the full variable domain: DTGVSQNPRHKITKRGQNVTFRCDPISEHNRLYWYRQTLGQGPEFLTYFQNEAQLEKSRLLSDRFSAERPKGSFSTLEIQRTEQGDSAMYLCASSDPRTAQTSYNEQFFGPGTRLTVL.

This rearrangement joins TRBV4-2 to TRBJ2-1; TRBD2 agrees at 11 bases. This CDR3 spans 15 amino acids. V dropped 1 base and J dropped 7; count of bases not matched to a gene: 3. CDR1 LGHNA and CDR2 YNFKEQ come from the germline V gene. As DNA, the CDR3 is TGTGCCAGCAGCCAAGTGACTAGCGGGAAAAATGAGCAGTTCTTC. Encoded protein: CASSQVTSGKNEQFF.

V usage is TRBV5-1 and J usage is TRBJ1-1; D might be TRBD1 (5 bases). V dropped 5 bases and J dropped 0 bases, with 14 bases sitting between them. CDR1 and CDR2 from the germline V gene are SGHRS and YFSETQ. This CDR3 region has 15 residues. The CDR3 protein is CASSPGASVNTEAFF. The CDR3 DNA is TGCGCCAGCAGTCCTGGGGCATCCGTGAACACTGAAGCTTTCTTT. Supplemented by reference TRBV5-1 and TRBJ1-1, the full variable domain reads KAGVTQTPRYLIKTRGQQVTLSCSPISGHRSVSWYQQTPGQGLQFLFEYFSETQRNKGNFPGRFSGRQFSNSRSEMNVSTLELGDSALYLCASSPGASVNTEAFFGQGTRLTVV.

The V call is TRBV19, the J call TRBJ1-5; D perhaps matches TRBD1 (6 bases). Germline lookup yields CDR1 LNHDA and CDR2 SQIVND (reference sequence). This CDR3 has 14 residues. Trimming removed 3 bases from V and 3 bases from J, with 9 bases in between. The CDR3, as DNA: TGTGCCAGTAGTATTGGGGGCCTCAATCAGCCCCAGCATTTT. It codes for CASSIGGLNQPQHF.

The rearrangement uses TRBV5-1 and TRBJ2-7; TRBD2 agrees at 9 bases. The junction had 7 bases not matched to a gene; V was cut back by 2 bases and J by 4 bases. CDR1 and CDR2 from the germline V gene are SGHRS and YFSETQ. This CDR3 contains 15 residues. The chain's CDR3 is CASSFSGGPGYEQYF. The CDR3 DNA follows: TGCGCCAGCAGCTTTAGCGGGGGACCAGGGTACGAGCAGTACTTC.

J is TRBJ2-1 and V is TRBV6-5; D is unresolved. CDR1 is MNHEY and CDR2 is SVGAGI in the germline V gene. The CDR3 length is 14 residues. Deletions cut 5 bases from V and 0 bases from J, with 8 bases between. The CDR3 is CASSPYSSYNEQFF. CDR3 nucleotides: TGTGCCAGCAGTCCTTACAGCTCCTACAATGAGCAGTTCTTC.

CDR3 protein: CASSARQSSGNTIYF. Written as DNA, the CDR3 is TGTGCCAGCAGCGCTCGACAGAGCTCTGGAAACACCATATATTTT. This chain uses TRBV9 with TRBJ1-3; maybe TRBD1 (5 bases). The germline V and J ends were trimmed by 3 bases and 0 bases, with 10 bases remaining between them. Germline V CDR1 and CDR2: SGDLS, YYNGEE. The CDR3 loop spans 15 amino acids.

This chain links TRBV4-2 with TRBJ2-7; 7 bases match TRBD1. The V segment lost 6 bases and the J segment 5 bases; nucleotides outside the gene matches: 7. Germline-derived CDR1 and CDR2 are LGHNA and YNFKEQ. There are 13 residues in the CDR3. The CDR3 DNA is TGTGCCAGCAGGCTCACAGGGGAGCACGAGCAGTACTTC. It yields the protein CASRLTGEHEQYF.

The chain carries TRBV16 and TRBJ2-1, with 9 bases fitting TRBD1. CDR3 size: 13 residues. CDR1 is KGHSY and CDR2 is FQNENV in the germline V gene. Trimming cost V 4 bases and J 5 bases; bases outside gene matches: 0. The CDR3 DNA is TGTGCCAGCAGCCGGGACAGGGACAATGAGCAGTTCTTC. Protein sequence: CASSRDRDNEQFF.

The V gene is TRBV10-2, the J gene TRBJ1-5; TRBD1 matches 7 bases. In germline, CDR1 is WSHSY, CDR2 SAAADI. V lost 6 bases and J lost 7; bases outside the gene matches: 6. The CDR3 is made up of 13 amino acids. The CDR3 is CASRDRERQPQHF. CDR3 nucleotides: TGCGCCAGCAGAGACAGGGAAAGGCAGCCCCAGCATTTT.

The chain employs TRBV7-9 and TRBJ2-7; possible D gene TRBD2, 5 bases. The germline V gene encodes CDR1 SEHNR and CDR2 FQNEAQ (reference sequence). Trimming took 5 bases from V and 1 from J, leaving 15 bases between them. CDR3 length: 15 residues. The CDR3 nucleotides read TGTGCCAGCAGCCGCTTGAGCGGTAGTTCCTACGAGCAGTACTTC. As protein: CASSRLSGSSYEQYF. The full variable domain, in which reference TRBV7-9 and TRBJ2-7 provide the parts outside the CDR3, is DTGVSQNPRHKITKRGQNVTFRCDPISEHNRLYWYRQTLGQGPEFLTYFQNEAQLEKSRLLSDRFSAERPKGSFSTLEIQRTEQGDSAMYLCASSRLSGSSYEQYFGPGTRLTVT.

The chain employs TRBV28 and TRBJ1-3; TRBD1 might be the D (5 bases). Trimming removed 1 base at V and 0 bases at J, with 10 bases between. The CDR3 has 16 amino acids. Germline lookup yields CDR1 MDHEN and CDR2 SYDVKM. This CDR3 reads CASSLSAGNSGNTIYF. CDR3 sequence (DNA): TGTGCCAGCAGTTTATCAGCAGGGAACTCTGGAAACACCATATATTTT.

The chain joins TRBV9 to TRBJ2-3; 8 nucleotides match TRBD1. CDR1 is SGDLS and CDR2 is YYNGEE in the germline V gene. The length of the CDR3 is 17 residues. J was trimmed by 1 base and V by 4 bases; bases with no gene match: 11. The CDR3 region is CASSSTSGGRGTDTQYF. The CDR3 nucleotides read TGTGCCAGCAGCTCAACTTCAGGGGGCCGGGGCACAGATACGCAGTATTTT.

This chain links TRBV28 with TRBJ2-1; a possible D gene is TRBD2 (6 bases). V was shortened by 11 bases and J by 3 bases, with 14 bases between the two germline ends. The germline gives CDR1 MDHEN, CDR2 SYDVKM. The CDR3 is 13 residues long. CDR3 nucleotide sequence: TGTGCCTCTACTGGGGGAGGCTACAATGAGCAGTTCTTC. As protein: CASTGGGYNEQFF.

V gene TRBV5-1 combines with J gene TRBJ2-7, with TRBD2 matching over 8 bases. Germline V gives CDR1 SGHRS, CDR2 YFSETQ. V was pared by 4 bases and J by 2 bases, with 2 bases of the junction left unmatched. The CDR3 is 13 residues long. The CDR3 loop reads CASSPGRAYEQYF. The CDR3 nucleotides read TGCGCCAGCAGCCCCGGGAGGGCCTACGAGCAGTACTTC.

The chain is built from TRBV19 and TRBJ2-1, with TRBD1 identical over 10 bases. V gave up 3 bases and J gave up 6 bases; unmatched junction bases: 2. There are 14 residues in the CDR3. Germline V gives CDR1 LNHDA, CDR2 SQIVND (reference sequence). The CDR3 DNA reads TGTGCCAGTAGTATGGGGACAGGGGTCAATGAGCAGTTCTTC. The encoded protein is CASSMGTGVNEQFF. Together with reference TRBV19 and TRBJ2-1, the CDR3 gives the full variable domain: DGGITQSPKYLFRKEGQNVTLSCEQNLNHDAMYWYRQDPGQGLRLIYYSQIVNDFQKGDIAEGYSVSREKKESFPLTVTSAQKNPTAFYLCASSMGTGVNEQFFGPGTRLTVL.

The sample holds one count of this clone. The chain uses TRBV6-4 and TRBJ1-5; D may be TRBD1 (6 bases). Germline CDR1 MRHNA, CDR2 SNTAGT. CDR3 length: 15 amino acids. Deletions cut 3 bases from V and 4 bases from J, with 13 bases between. In DNA, the CDR3 is TGTGCCAGCAGTGAGCAGGGAGGGGGTAATCAGCCCCAGCATTTT. It translates to CASSEQGGGNQPQHF.

This sequence joins TRBV6-5 and TRBJ2-7; D might be TRBD2 (5 bases). V was shortened by 7 bases and J by 0 bases, with 7 bases between the two germline ends. CDR1 and CDR2 from the germline V gene are MNHEY and SVGAGI. This CDR3 comprises 12 residues. The CDR3 bases are TGTGCCAGCATAGGACTCTCCTACGAGCAGTACTTC. Encoded protein: CASIGLSYEQYF.

The chain employs TRBV28 and TRBJ1-3; the D gene is possibly TRBD1 (6 bases). The V gene's germline CDR1 is MDHEN and CDR2 SYDVKM. The CDR3 has 16 residues. V lost 5 bases, J lost 0 bases, and 14 bases lay in between. CDR3 DNA: TGTGCCAGCAGTAACCGCGGGGGGCCCTCTGGAAACACCATATATTTT. Translation gives CASSNRGGPSGNTIYF.

V gene TRBV19 combines with J gene TRBJ2-7, with 7 bases lining up with TRBD2. With 3 bases clipped from V and 1 base from J, the junction kept 3 bases outside the gene matches. The length of the CDR3 is 14 residues. Per the germline V gene, CDR1 is LNHDA and CDR2 is SQIVND (reference sequence). CDR3 protein: CASSINGRSYEQYF. Here the CDR3 DNA reads TGTGCCAGTAGTATCAACGGGAGGTCCTACGAGCAGTACTTC.

The rearrangement uses TRBV15 and TRBJ2-5; D gene ambiguous. The length of the CDR3 is 13 residues. V lost 1 base to trimming and J lost 4 bases, with 7 bases between them. The germline V gene has CDR1 LNHNV and CDR2 YYDKDF (reference sequence). Here the CDR3 reads CATSRGARETQYF. The CDR3 DNA reads TGTGCCACCAGCAGAGGAGCGAGAGAGACCCAGTACTTC.

For this clone: The junction does not match germline at one end; this may be a read error. The chain is built from TRBV6-6 and TRBJ1-5; D is unresolved. The CDR3 has 16 residues. The germline V gene encodes CDR1 MNHNY and CDR2 SVGAGI (reference sequence). The CDR3 nucleotides are TGTGCCAGCAGTCACTCTAACAGAGAAGGCAATCAGCCCCAGCATTTT. This translates into CASSHSNREGNQPQHF.

V gene TRBV5-1 combines with J gene TRBJ2-7, with a possible D match to TRBD1 (5 bases). Germline-derived CDR1 and CDR2 are SGHRS and YFSETQ. CDR3 length equals 14 residues. Trimming took 0 bases from V and 5 from J, leaving 12 bases between them. Here the CDR3 reads CASSLGDTGNEQYF. CDR3 bases: TGCGCCAGCAGCTTGGGGGATACAGGAAACGAGCAGTACTTC.

V and J are TRBV5-1 and TRBJ2-2; a possible D gene is TRBD1 (5 bases). Trimming shortened V by 4 bases and J by 4 bases, and 14 bases separated the two germline ends. The CDR3 runs to 15 residues. Looked up from germline, CDR1 is SGHRS and CDR2 is YFSETQ. The DNA of the CDR3 is TGCGCCAGCAGCGCGGACACCGCGAGCACCGGGGAGCTGTTTTTT. This translates into CASSADTASTGELFF.